Reported below is one T cell receptor (beta chain). What antigen it recognizes has not been identified. The sample holds no much larger clone one base away, and base qualities are not on file. These data are taken from a study of memory B cells and T cells in multiple sclerosis (dated by TCRdb to the late 2010s). Regarding the study in general: In multiple sclerosis patients, the study set the TCR beta repertoires of autoproliferating peripheral T cells against those of T cells infiltrating brain lesions. A couple of multiple sclerosis patients, for whom either brain lesions at autopsy or brain-infiltrating cells from biopsy were available, were included in TCR sequencing. General study outcomes and caveats: Clone-set sizes differed between compartments, which influenced counts of shared clonotypes and required normalization.

After stimulus-free culture of CFSE-labeled PBMCs, the autoproliferating (CFSEdim) and non-proliferating (CFSEhi) T cell fractions were sequenced separately. A total of 5x10^7 CFSE-labeled PBMCs were cultured for 7 days without stimulus, and replicate wells were then pooled. PBMCs were labeled with around 0.5 uM CFSE and cultured without exogenous stimuli in serum-free AIM-V medium. PBMCs were isolated by Ficoll density gradient centrifugation and were cryopreserved before use. Using a FACSAria III, live 7-AAD-negative cells were sorted, then washed with PBS and stored frozen at -80 degrees C as dry pellets. Genomic DNA was extracted, and the immunoSEQ Platform was used to amplify TCRbeta CDR3 regions from that DNA. The immunoSEQ assay used multiplex PCR together with high-throughput sequencing and a bioinformatics pipeline from the vendor. Concerning the study's data processing: Non-productive sequences and CDR3s shorter than 4 amino acids were excluded, and clonotype frequencies were recalculated for each sample. Shared clonotypes were identified in immunoSEQ Analyzer 2.0 as identical CDR3 amino acid, V gene and J gene sequences. Repertoire overlap was normalized by dividing shared clonotype counts by the product of both clone-set sizes, scaled by 1000 into arbitrary units. TCRdb carries this immuneACCESS record with in-frame sequences only. Its versions omit some clonotypes, under half of them owing to an unresolved V gene in the studies checked, with the rest unexplained. V, J and clone size are those of that table, while D and trimming were read from the DNA. The sample has over 35,000 clones on record, approximately 80% of them singletons. Approximately 1.2% of the sample is in the top ten clones.

Sample: PBMCs from blood kept in culture. This clonotype originated in a human donor with multiple sclerosis.

The DNA sequence is as follows: TGTGCCAGCAGCGTAGAAGGGAGAGGGTCCTACAATGAGCAGTTCTTC. This gives the protein CASSVEGRGSYNEQFF. The rearrangement joined TRBV9 to TRBJ2-1, with TRBD2 as a weak D call on 5 bases. The CDR3 starts with the cysteine, ends with the phenylalanine, and has 16 residues. Only the CDR3 part of the read is kept: 48 bases, read in frame from the first base. V was cut back by 0 bases and J by 1 base, leaving a gap of 11 bases between them. CDR1 and CDR2, looked up from the germline V gene, are SGDLS and YYNGEE.